This T cell receptor (beta chain) was profiled in a study of lymphopenia after photon versus proton radiotherapy. Study outcomes and limitations: Better survival with proton therapy was suggested as possible, not demonstrated.

This table comes from immunoSEQ multiplex PCR, and its TCRdb copy is limited to in-frame clones, with some not included. The table lists more than 4,000 clones, approximately 88% of them singletons. Concerning this clone itself: Its antigen is unknown.

The sequence came from an elderly man with cholangiocarcinoma. The sequenced sample was peripheral blood, obtained from a patient treated with photon-based radiotherapy.

The CDR3 nucleotides are TGTGCCAGCTCACCACTGCCTGGACACAGTATCTCCGAGCAGTACTTC. Amino acid sequence: CASSPLPGHSISEQYF. This rearrangement joins TRBV18 to TRBJ2-7; D possibly corresponds to TRBD1 (5 bases). The germline V gene has CDR1 KGHSH and CDR2 LQKENI. V lost 1 base to trimming and J lost 6 bases, with 19 bases between them. The CDR3 has 16 amino acids.